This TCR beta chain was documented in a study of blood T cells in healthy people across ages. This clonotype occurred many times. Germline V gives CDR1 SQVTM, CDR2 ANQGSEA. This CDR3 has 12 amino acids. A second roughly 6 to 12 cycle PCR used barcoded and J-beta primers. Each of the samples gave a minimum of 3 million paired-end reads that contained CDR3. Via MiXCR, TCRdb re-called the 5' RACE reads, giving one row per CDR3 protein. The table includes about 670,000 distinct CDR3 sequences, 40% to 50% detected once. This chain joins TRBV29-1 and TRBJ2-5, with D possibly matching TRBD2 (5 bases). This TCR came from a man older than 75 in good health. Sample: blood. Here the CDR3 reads CSDSEGAETQYF. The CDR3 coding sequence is TGCAGTGATAGCGAGGGTGCTGAGACCCAGTACTTC.